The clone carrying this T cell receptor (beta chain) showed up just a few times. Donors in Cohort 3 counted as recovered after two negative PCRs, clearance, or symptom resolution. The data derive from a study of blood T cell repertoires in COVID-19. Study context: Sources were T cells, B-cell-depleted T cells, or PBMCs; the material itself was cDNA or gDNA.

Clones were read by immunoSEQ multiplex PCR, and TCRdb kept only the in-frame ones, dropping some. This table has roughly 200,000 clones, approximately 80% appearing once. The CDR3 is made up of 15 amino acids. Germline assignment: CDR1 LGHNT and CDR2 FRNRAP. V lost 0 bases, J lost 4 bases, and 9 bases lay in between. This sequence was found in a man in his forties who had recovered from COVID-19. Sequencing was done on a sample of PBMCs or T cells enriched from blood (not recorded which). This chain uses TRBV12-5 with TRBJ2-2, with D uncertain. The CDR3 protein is CASGLVLSGTGELFF. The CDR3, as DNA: TGTGCTAGTGGTTTGGTACTGTCCGGCACCGGGGAGCTGTTTTTT.